The sequence of this TCR beta chain was determined in a study of CD8 T cells in ankylosing spondylitis. Study observations and caveats: Reportedly, matched ankylosing spondylitis synovial fluid was significantly enriched for disease-linked clones.

The CDR3 covers 15 residues. Looked up from germline, CDR1 is SGHAT and CDR2 is FQNNGV. TCRdb processed the 5' RACE reads anew with MiXCR; each CDR3 protein has one entry. The repertoire includes 150,000 to 200,000 distinct CDR3 sequences, roughly 13% of them detected once, and approximately 15% sits in the top ten. As regards this clonotype: Its antigen is unidentified. A read error may account for a junction end that differs from germline.

The chain carries TRBV11-2 and TRBJ2-7; D possibly corresponds to TRBD2 (6 bases). Sequences were obtained from blood, either unsorted or a sorted T cell fraction (not recorded which). The clonotype originates from a male donor with ankylosing spondylitis or in good health (not recorded which). The CDR3 loop reads CASSPPRDGDSWGGF. CDR3 sequence (DNA): TGTGCCAGCAGCCCCCCCCGGGACGGCGACTCTTGGGGAGGATTC.